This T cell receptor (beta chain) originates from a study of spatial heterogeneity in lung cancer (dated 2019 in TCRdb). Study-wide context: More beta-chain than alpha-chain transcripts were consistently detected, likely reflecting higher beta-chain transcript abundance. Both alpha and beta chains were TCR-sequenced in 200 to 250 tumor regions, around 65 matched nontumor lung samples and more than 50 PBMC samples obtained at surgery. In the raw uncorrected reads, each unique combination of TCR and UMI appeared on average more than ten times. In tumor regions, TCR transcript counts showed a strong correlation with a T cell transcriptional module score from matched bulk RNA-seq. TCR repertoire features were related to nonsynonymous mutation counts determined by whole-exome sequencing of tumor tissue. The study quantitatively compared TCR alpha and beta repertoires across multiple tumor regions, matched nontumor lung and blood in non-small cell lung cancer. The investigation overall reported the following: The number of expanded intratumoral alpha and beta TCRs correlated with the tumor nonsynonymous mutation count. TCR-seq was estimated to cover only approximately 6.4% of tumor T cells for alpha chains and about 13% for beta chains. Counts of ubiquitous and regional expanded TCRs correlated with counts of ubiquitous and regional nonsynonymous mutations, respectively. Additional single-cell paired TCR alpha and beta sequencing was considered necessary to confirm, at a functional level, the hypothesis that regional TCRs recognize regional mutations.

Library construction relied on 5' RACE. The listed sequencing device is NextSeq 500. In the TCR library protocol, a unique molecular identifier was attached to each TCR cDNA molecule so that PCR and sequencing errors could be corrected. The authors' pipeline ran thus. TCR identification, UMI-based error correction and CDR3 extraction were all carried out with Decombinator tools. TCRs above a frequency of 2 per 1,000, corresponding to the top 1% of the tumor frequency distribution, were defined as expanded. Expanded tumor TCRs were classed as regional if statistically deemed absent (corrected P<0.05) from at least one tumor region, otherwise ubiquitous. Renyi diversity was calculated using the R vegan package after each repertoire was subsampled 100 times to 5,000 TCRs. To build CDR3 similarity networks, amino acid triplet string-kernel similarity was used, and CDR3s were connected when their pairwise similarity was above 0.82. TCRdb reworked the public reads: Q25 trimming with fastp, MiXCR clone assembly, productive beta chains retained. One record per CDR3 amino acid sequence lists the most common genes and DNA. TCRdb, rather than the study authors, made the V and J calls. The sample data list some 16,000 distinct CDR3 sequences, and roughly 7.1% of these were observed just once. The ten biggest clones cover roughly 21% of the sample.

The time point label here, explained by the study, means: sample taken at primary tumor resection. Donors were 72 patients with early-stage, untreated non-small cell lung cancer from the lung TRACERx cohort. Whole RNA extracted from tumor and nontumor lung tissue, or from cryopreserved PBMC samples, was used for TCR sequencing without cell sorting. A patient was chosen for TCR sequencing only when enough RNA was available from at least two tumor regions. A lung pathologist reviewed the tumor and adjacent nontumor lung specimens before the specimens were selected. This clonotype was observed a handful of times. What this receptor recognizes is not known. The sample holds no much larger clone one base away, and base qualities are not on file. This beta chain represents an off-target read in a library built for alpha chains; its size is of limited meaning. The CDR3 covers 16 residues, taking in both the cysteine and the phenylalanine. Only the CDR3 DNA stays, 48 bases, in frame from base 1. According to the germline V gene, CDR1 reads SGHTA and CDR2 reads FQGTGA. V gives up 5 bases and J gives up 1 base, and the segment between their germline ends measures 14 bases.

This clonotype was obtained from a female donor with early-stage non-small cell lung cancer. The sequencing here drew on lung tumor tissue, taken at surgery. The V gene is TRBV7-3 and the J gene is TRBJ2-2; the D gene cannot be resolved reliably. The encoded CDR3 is CASSLNGLGNTGELFF. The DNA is TGTGCCAGCAGCCTTAACGGGCTAGGGAACACCGGGGAGCTGTTTTTT.